This is a list of T cell receptor beta chains from one sample in a study of T cells in Graves' hyperthyroidism and ophthalmopathy. MiXCR, applied by TCRdb to the multiplex PCR reads, yields one record per CDR3 protein. Among under 300,000 distinct CDR3 sequences, about an eighth were seen once, and the ten largest hold roughly 8.5%. Sequencing was carried out using blood. The receptors come from a woman aged 25-40 years with Graves' hyperthyroidism that later progressed to Graves' ophthalmopathy. CDR3s include the opening cysteine and the closing phenylalanine or tryptophan. D genes are given only for firm matches. Some rows have no size entry. The others give once, few or many, or a class for an expanded clone.

size: NA
J: TRBJ2-3
length: 17
D: TRBD1
V: TRBV14
CDR3: CASSQGTGTGYTDTQYF
DNA: TGTGCCAGCAGCCAAGGGACCGGGACAGGGTATACAGATACGCAGTATTTT

size: many
J: TRBJ2-2
length: 14
D: TRBD1
V: TRBV6-1
CDR3: CASNTGGNTGELFF
DNA: TGTGCCAGCAACACAGGGGGTAACACCGGGGAGCTGTTTTTT

size: once
J: TRBJ1-6
length: 19
D: NA
V: TRBV4-3
CDR3: CASSQAQMAPDRTNSPLHF
DNA: TGCGCCAGCAGCCAAGCTCAGATGGCTCCCGACAGAACCAATTCACCCCTCCACTTT

size: many
J: TRBJ1-1
length: 13
D: NA
V: TRBV6-1
CDR3: CASSVRSGTEAFF
DNA: TGTGCCAGCAGTGTCCGGTCGGGGACTGAAGCTTTCTTT

size: few
J: TRBJ2-2
length: 16
D: TRBD2
V: TRBV7-3
CDR3: CASSLRGLAVTGELFF
DNA: TGTGCCAGCAGCTTACGGGGACTAGCGGTCACCGGGGAGCTGTTTTTT

size: many
J: TRBJ1-5
length: 14
D: NA
V: TRBV9
CDR3: CASSQGISNQPQHF
DNA: TGTGCCAGCAGCCAGGGGATCAGCAATCAGCCCCAGCATTTT

size: few
J: TRBJ1-5
length: 15
D: NA
V: TRBV7-2
CDR3: CASSLVGRVGQPQHF
DNA: TGTGCCAGCAGCTTAGTCGGCAGGGTGGGTCAGCCCCAGCATTTT

size: few
J: TRBJ2-1
length: 16
D: TRBD2
V: TRBV12-3/TRBV12-4
CDR3: CASSFWTSGSYNEQFF
DNA: TGTGCCAGCAGTTTCTGGACTAGCGGCTCCTACAATGAGCAGTTCTTC

size: many
J: TRBJ2-1
length: 18
D: TRBD2
V: TRBV7-6
CDR3: CASSPGTSGMPAGGEQFF
DNA: TGTGCCAGCAGCCCTGGGACTAGCGGGATGCCAGCTGGCGGTGAGCAGTTCTTC

size: few
J: TRBJ1-3
length: 16
D: TRBD1
V: TRBV9
CDR3: CASSDGGQGAVNTIYF
DNA: TGTGCCAGCAGTGATGGAGGACAGGGGGCTGTAAACACCATATATTTT

size: many
J: TRBJ2-1
length: 14
D: NA
V: TRBV20-1
CDR3: CSTAMVKSYNEQFF
DNA: TGCAGTACCGCGATGGTGAAATCCTACAATGAGCAGTTCTTC

size: many
J: TRBJ2-7
length: 14
D: TRBD2
V: TRBV5-6
CDR3: CASSRAGTTYEQYF
DNA: TGTGCCAGCAGCCGTGCCGGGACTACCTACGAGCAGTACTTC

size: NA
J: TRBJ1-2
length: 14
D: NA
V: TRBV2
CDR3: CASTGRTANYGYTF
DNA: TGTGCCAGCACCGGCCGGACAGCTAACTATGGCTACACCTTC

size: few
J: TRBJ2-7
length: 14
D: TRBD1
V: TRBV4-3
CDR3: CASSQGIGGGEQYF
DNA: TGCGCCAGCAGCCAAGGAATAGGGGGCGGCGAGCAGTACTTC

size: many
J: TRBJ1-3
length: 14
D: TRBD1
V: TRBV20-1
CDR3: CSAWDRGPGNTIYF
DNA: TGCAGTGCTTGGGACAGGGGGCCAGGAAACACCATATATTTT

size: many
J: TRBJ2-3
length: 15
D: NA
V: TRBV5-8
CDR3: CASSPPGGRTDTQYF
DNA: TGTGCCAGCAGCCCCCCCGGCGGCCGCACAGATACGCAGTATTTT

size: many
J: TRBJ2-3
length: 15
D: TRBD2
V: TRBV6-2/TRBV6-3
CDR3: CASSRRTGGPDTQYF
DNA: TGTGCCAGCAGCCGTCGAACGGGAGGGCCAGATACGCAGTATTTT

size: NA
J: TRBJ2-7
length: 15
D: TRBD2
V: TRBV5-1
CDR3: CASTRTSGTNYEQYF
DNA: TGCGCCAGCACCCGGACTAGCGGGACGAACTACGAGCAGTACTTC

size: NA
J: TRBJ2-3
length: 16
D: NA
V: TRBV18
CDR3: CASSRSVPSGTDTQYF
DNA: TGTGCCAGCTCACGGAGCGTGCCAAGCGGCACAGATACGCAGTATTTT

size: many
J: TRBJ2-7
length: 12
D: NA
V: TRBV2
CDR3: CARRPGPYEQYF
DNA: TGTGCCAGGCGTCCGGGCCCCTACGAGCAGTACTTC

size: many
J: TRBJ2-3
length: 14
D: TRBD2
V: TRBV28
CDR3: CASTFSGRPDTQYF
DNA: TGTGCCAGCACCTTTAGCGGGAGGCCAGATACGCAGTATTTT

size: many
J: TRBJ2-7
length: 12
D: NA
V: TRBV13
CDR3: CASSPSRNEQYF
DNA: TGTGCCAGCAGTCCCTCAAGGAACGAGCAGTACTTC

size: many
J: TRBJ1-1
length: 15
D: NA
V: TRBV5-6
CDR3: CASSDGTLLNTEAFF
DNA: TGTGCCAGCAGCGATGGGACACTCCTGAACACTGAAGCTTTCTTT

size: NA
J: TRBJ2-6
length: 16
D: NA
V: TRBV19
CDR3: CASRGGRFSGANVLTF
DNA: TGTGCCAGTAGAGGGGGACGGTTCTCTGGGGCCAACGTCCTGACTTTC

size: NA
J: TRBJ2-7
length: 15
D: TRBD2
V: TRBV2
CDR3: CASSELAGGSFGQYF
DNA: TGTGCCAGCAGTGAATTAGCGGGAGGCTCCTTCGGGCAGTACTTC

size: many
J: TRBJ2-1
length: 18
D: TRBD2
V: TRBV6-2/TRBV6-3
CDR3: CASSYSRRASGDFDEQFF
DNA: TGTGCCAGCAGTTACTCTCGAAGGGCTAGCGGGGACTTCGATGAGCAGTTCTTC

size: many
J: TRBJ2-1
length: 17
D: TRBD2
V: TRBV9
CDR3: CASSPSGLAGGPNEQFF
DNA: TGTGCCAGCAGCCCAAGCGGACTAGCGGGAGGGCCGAATGAGCAGTTCTTC

size: NA
J: TRBJ1-2
length: 15
D: TRBD1
V: TRBV24-1
CDR3: CATSDSRTGLYGYTF
DNA: TGTGCCACCAGTGATTCGAGGACAGGCTTGTATGGCTACACCTTC